This record covers a single T cell receptor (beta chain). Time point reported: pre-sensitization, week 0. The treatment denotes: therapeutic diphenylcyclopropenone sensitization with weekly scalp DPC. Researchers sampled blood before each patch test went on. This specimen comes from a study of human T cells and chemical hapten exposure. Whole-study context: Variability of per-sample TCR yields stemmed mainly from small differences in pooled library volume.

Unique molecular identifiers were attached to individual cDNA molecules within the library. TCRdb fed the RACE reads into MiXCR, producing one record per CDR3 protein. The sample has a few hundred thousand distinct CDR3 sequences, 5.5% seen once. CDR3 length equals 13 residues. Trimming removed 5 bases from V and 7 bases from J; junction bases left unmatched: 8. The chain has TRBV12-3 or TRBV12-4 and TRBJ2-7, with TRBD1 identical over 7 bases. This TCR was recovered from a woman younger than 35 with alopecia areata. Some clones in this sample may be carry-over from other donors' samples. The sequences come from whole blood, collected in connection with sensitization to the hapten diphenylcyclopropenone (DPC). CDR3 in DNA: TGTGCCAGCAGTCTTCAGGGGGTGGGGGAGCAGTACTTC. Its translation is CASSLQGVGEQYF.